This T cell receptor (beta chain) is drawn from a study of cytomegalovirus exposure and HLA in healthy donors. CDR3 length: 10 residues. CDR1 MDHEN and CDR2 SYDVKM come from the germline V gene. V was shortened by 6 bases and J by 11 bases, with 5 bases between the two germline ends. Vbeta (60) and Jbeta (13) primers were used in the PCR. TCRdb's table, derived via immunoSEQ multiplex PCR, lists solely in-frame clones and lacks some. There are 210,000 or so clones in the sample; about 80% occur only once, and approximately 1.4% lies in the top ten. This clone was picked up one time. Its antigen is as yet unknown. Study-wide results and caveats: Associated with cytomegalovirus, according to the listing, were approximately 160 TCR beta chains.

Sample: PBMCs. The gene calls are TRBV28 and TRBJ1-6; D is ambiguous. The clonotype was recovered from a girl aged 5 to 17 in good health and CMV-seronegative. CDR3 region: CASSYAPLHF. The CDR3 bases are TGTGCCAGCAGCTATGCACCCCTCCACTTT.